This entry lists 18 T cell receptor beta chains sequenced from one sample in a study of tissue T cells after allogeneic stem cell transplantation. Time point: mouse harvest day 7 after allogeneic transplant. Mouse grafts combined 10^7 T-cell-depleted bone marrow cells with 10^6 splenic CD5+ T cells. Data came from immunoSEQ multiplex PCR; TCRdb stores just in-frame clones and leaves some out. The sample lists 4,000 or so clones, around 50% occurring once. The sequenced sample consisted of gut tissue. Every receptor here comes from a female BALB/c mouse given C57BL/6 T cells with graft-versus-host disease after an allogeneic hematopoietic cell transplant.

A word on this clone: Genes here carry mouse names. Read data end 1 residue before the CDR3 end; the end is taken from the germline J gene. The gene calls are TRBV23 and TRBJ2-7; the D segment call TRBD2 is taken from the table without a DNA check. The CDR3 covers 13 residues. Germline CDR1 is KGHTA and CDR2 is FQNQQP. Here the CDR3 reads CSSSGTGGVEQYF. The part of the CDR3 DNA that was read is TGCTCCAGCAGCGGGACTGGGGGGGTGGAACAGTAC.

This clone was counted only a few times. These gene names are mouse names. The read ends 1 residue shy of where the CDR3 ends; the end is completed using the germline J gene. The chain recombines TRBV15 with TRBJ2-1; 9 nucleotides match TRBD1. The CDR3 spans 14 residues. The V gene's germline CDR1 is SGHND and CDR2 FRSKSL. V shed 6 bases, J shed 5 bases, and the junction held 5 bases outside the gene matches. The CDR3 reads CASRYRDRDAEQFF. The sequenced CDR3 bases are TGTGCCAGCAGGTACCGGGACAGGGATGCTGAGCAGTTC.

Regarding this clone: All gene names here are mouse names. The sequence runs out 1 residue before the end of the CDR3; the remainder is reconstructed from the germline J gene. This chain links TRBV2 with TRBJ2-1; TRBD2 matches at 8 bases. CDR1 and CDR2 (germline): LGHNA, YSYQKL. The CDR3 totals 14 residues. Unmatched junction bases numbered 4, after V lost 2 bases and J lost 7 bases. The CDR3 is CASSQRGGQAEQFF. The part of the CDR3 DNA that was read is TGTGCCAGCAGCCAACGGGGGGGGCAAGCTGAGCAGTTC.

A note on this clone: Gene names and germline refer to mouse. CDR3 sequence: CASSLSNWGDAEQFF. CDR3 DNA (partial): TGTGCCAGCAGTCTGTCGAACTGGGGGGATGCTGAGCAGTTC. This rearrangement joins TRBV26 to TRBJ2-1; TRBD2 matches 9 bases. Coverage ceases 1 residue before the CDR3 finishes, and the germline J gene fills in the end. The CDR3 runs 15 residues. Losses at the gene ends were 0 bases for V and 5 bases for J; bases not matched to a gene: 2. Per the germline V gene, CDR1 is KGHPV and CDR2 is FQNQEV (reference sequence). The entire variable domain, with the rest obtained from reference TRBV26 and TRBJ2-1, is as follows: NSKVIQTPRYLVKGQGQKAKMRCIPEKGHPVVFWYQQNKNNEFKFLINFQNQEVLQQIDMTEKRFSAECPSNSPCSLEIQSSEAGDSALYLCASSLSNWGDAEQFFGPGTRLTVL.

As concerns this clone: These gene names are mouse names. The CDR3 loop reads CASSLVNQDTQYF. The DNA read from the CDR3 is TGTGCCAGCAGCTTAGTTAACCAAGACACCCAGTAC. The rearrangement uses TRBV3 and TRBJ2-5; D ambiguous. The CDR3 is cut off 1 residue early in the read; its end comes from the germline J gene. V lost 1 base, J lost 0 bases, and 2 bases lay in between. The CDR3 consists of 13 residues. The germline V gene has CDR1 SNHLY and CDR2 FYNGKV (reference sequence).

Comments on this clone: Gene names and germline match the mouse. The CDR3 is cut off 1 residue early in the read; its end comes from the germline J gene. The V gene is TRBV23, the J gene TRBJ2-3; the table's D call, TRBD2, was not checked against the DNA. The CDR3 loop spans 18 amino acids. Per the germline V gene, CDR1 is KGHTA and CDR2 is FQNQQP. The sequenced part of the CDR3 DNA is TGCTCCAGCAGTCTCGGGACTGGGGGGGGGAAGGGTGCAGAAACGCTGTAT. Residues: CSSSLGTGGGKGAETLY. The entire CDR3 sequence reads CSSSLGTGGGKGAETLYF.

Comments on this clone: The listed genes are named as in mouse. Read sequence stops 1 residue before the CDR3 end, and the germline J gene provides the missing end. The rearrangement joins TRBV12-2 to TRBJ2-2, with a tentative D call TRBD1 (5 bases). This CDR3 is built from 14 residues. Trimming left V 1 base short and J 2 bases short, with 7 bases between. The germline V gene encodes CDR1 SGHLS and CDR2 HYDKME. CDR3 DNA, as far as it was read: TGTGCCAGCTCTCTTGCAGGGAACACCGGGCAGCTCTAC. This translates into CASSLAGNTGQLY. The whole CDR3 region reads CASSLAGNTGQLYF.

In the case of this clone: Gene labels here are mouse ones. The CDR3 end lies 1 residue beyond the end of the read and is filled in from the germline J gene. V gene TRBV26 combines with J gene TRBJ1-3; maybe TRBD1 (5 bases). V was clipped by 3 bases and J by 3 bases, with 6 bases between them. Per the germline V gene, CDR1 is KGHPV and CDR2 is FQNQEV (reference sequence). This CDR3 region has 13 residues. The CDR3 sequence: CASSLRVGNTLYF. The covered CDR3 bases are TGTGCCAGCAGTCTCAGGGTTGGAAATACGCTCTAT.

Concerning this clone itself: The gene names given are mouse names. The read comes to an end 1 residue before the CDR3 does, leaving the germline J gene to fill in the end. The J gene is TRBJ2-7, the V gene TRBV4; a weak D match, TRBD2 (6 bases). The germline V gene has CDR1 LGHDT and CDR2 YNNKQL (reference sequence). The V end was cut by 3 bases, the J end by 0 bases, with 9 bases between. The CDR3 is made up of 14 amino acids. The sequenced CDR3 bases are TGTGCCAGCAGCTATCTGGGGAGCTCCTATGAACAGTAC. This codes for CASSYLGSSYEQY. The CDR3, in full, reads CASSYLGSSYEQYF.

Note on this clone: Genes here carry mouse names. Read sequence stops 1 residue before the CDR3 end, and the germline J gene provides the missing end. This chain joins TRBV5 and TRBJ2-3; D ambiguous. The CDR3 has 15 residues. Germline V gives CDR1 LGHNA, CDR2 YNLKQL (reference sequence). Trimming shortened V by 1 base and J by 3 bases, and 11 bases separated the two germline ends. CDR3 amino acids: CASSQVGRRAETLYF. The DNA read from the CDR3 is TGTGCCAGCAGCCAAGTGGGAAGGAGGGCAGAAACGCTGTAT.

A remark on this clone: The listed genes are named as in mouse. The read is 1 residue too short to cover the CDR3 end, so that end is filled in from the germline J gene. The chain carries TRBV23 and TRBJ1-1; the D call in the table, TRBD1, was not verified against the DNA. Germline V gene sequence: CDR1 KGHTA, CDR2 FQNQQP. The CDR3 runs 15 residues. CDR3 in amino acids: CSSSQSWDRGRRVFF. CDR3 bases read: TGCTCCAGCAGTCAATCATGGGACAGGGGGCGGCGAGTCTTC. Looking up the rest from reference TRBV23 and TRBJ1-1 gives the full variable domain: DAAVTQKPRYLIKMKGQEAEMKCIPEKGHTAVFWYQQKQSKELKFLIYFQNQQPLDQIDMVKERFSAVCPSSSLCSLGIRTCEAEDSALYLCSSSQSWDRGRRVFFGKGTRLTVV.

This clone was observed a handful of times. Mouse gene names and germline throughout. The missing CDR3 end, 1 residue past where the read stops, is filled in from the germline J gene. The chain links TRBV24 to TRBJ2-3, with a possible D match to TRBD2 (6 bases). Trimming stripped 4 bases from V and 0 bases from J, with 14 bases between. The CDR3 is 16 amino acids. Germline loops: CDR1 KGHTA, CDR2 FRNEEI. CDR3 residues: CASSPFTGHSAETLYF. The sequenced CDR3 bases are TGTGCCAGCAGTCCGTTTACTGGGCATAGTGCAGAAACGCTGTAT.

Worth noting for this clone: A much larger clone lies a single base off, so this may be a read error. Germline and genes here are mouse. CDR3 in amino acids: CASPPGGSSYEQYF. Partial CDR3 DNA: TGTGCCAGCCCTCCTGGGGGGAGCTCCTATGAACAGTAC. The rearrangement links TRBV12-1 to TRBJ2-7; 8 nucleotides agree with TRBD2. The read finishes 1 residue shy of the CDR3 end, and the germline J gene is used to complete it. Germline CDR1 and CDR2: SGHSN and HYEKVE. This CDR3 has 14 amino acids. After removal of 6 bases from V and 0 bases from J, the junction contained 6 bases not matched to a gene.

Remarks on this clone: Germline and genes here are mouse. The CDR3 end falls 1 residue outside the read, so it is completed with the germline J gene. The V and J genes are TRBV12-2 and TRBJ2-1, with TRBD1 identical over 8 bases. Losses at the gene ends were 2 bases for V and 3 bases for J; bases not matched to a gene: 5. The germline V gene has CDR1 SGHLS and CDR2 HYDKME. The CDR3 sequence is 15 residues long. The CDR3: CASSPQGALYAEQFF. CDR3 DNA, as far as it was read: TGTGCCAGCTCTCCGCAGGGGGCCCTCTATGCTGAGCAGTTC.

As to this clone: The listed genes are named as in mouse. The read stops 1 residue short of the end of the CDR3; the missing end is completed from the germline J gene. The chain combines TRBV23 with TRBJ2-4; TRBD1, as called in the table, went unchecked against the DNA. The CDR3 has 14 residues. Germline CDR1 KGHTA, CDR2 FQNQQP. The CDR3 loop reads CSSSPQGSQNTLYF. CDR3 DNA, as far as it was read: TGCTCCAGCAGCCCACAGGGGAGTCAAAACACCTTGTAC.

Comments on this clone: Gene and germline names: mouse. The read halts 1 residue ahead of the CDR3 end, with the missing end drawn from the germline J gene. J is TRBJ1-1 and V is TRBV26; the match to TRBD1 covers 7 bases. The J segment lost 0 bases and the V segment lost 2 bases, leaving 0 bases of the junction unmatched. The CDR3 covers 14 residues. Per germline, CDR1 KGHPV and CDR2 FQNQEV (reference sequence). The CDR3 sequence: CASSLTGANTEVFF. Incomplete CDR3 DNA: TGTGCCAGCAGTCTGACAGGGGCAAACACAGAAGTCTTC.

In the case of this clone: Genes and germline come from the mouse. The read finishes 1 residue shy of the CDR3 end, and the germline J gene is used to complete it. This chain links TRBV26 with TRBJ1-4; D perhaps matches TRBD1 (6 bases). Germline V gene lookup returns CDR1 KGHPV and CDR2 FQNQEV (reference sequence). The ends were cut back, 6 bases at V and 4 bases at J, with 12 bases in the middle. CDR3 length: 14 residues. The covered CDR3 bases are TGTGCCAGCAGCCTCAGGGGCGTCAACGAAAGATTATTT. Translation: CASSLRGVNERLF. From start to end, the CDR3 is CASSLRGVNERLFF.

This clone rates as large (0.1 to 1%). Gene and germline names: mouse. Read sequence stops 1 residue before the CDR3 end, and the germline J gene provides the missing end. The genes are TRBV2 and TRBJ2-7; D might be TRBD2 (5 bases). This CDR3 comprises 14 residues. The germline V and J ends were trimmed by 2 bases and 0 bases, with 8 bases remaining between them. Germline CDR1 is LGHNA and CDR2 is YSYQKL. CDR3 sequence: CASSQRLSSYEQYF. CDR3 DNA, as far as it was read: TGTGCCAGCAGCCAACGACTGAGCTCCTATGAACAGTAC.